The rows below give T cell receptor beta chains drawn from one sample of a study of OX40 agonist ivuxolimab in advanced cancers. TCRdb keeps only in-frame clones here, not all; method: immunoSEQ multiplex PCR. Found here are about 80,000 clones, around 93% of them singletons; the top ten hold roughly 9%. The specimen comprised CD4+ or CD8+ T cells sorted from blood, sampled in a trial of the OX40 agonist ivuxolimab. Every receptor here comes from an adult with an advanced solid tumor such as melanoma, head and neck, liver or kidney cancer. Each CDR3 is given with its conserved first and last residue. The order of the fields is V gene, clone size, D gene, J gene, CDR3 DNA, CDR3 protein. The D gene is left open where the match is weak. Size is stated for part of the rows, as once, few or many counts, or as a class when the clone is expanded.

V: TRBV12-2
size: .
D: .
J: TRBJ2-5
DNA: TGTGCAAGTCGCCACCGGGGGGGGCAGTACTTC
CDR3: CASRHRGGQYF

V: TRBV9
size: .
D: TRBD2
J: TRBJ2-3
DNA: TGTGCCAGCAGCGTGAATAAAGCGGGGGGTCCTACAGATACGCAGTATTTT
CDR3: CASSVNKAGGPTDTQYF

V: TRBV10-3
size: .
D: TRBD1
J: TRBJ2-7
DNA: TGTGCCATCAGTGACAACAGGGGGTATGAATCGAGCGAGCAGTACTTC
CDR3: CAISDNRGYESSEQYF

V: TRBV5-6
size: .
D: .
J: TRBJ2-7
DNA: TGTGCCAGCACCCTGGGGGCAGGCTGGGAGCACGAGCAGTACTTC
CDR3: CASTLGAGWEHEQYF

V: TRBV27
size: .
D: .
J: TRBJ1-6
DNA: TGTGCCAGCAGTTTAGGGGGCAGTGGCTCACCCCTCCACTTT
CDR3: CASSLGGSGSPLHF

V: TRBV29-1
size: .
D: .
J: TRBJ1-1
DNA: TGCAGCGTTGTCGTACAGAACACTGAAGCTTTCTTT
CDR3: CSVVVQNTEAFF

V: TRBV7-6
size: .
D: TRBD1
J: TRBJ2-7
DNA: TGTGCCAGCAGCTTAGGGGGGACAGGGAGAAACGAGCAGTACTTC
CDR3: CASSLGGTGRNEQYF

V: TRBV6-1
size: .
D: TRBD2
J: TRBJ2-3
DNA: TGTGCCAGCCATAAAGCCGGGGGGGGCACAGATACGCAGTATTTT
CDR3: CASHKAGGGTDTQYF

V: TRBV4-1
size: .
D: .
J: TRBJ2-1
DNA: TGCGCCAGCAGCCAGGTTTCAGGGGTTATGAATGAGCAGTTCTTC
CDR3: CASSQVSGVMNEQFF

V: TRBV10-3
size: .
D: .
J: TRBJ1-2
DNA: TGTGCCATCAGTGAGTGGATTCACGGAGATTTTAACTATGGCTACACCTTC
CDR3: CAISEWIHGDFNYGYTF

V: TRBV11-2
size: .
D: TRBD1
J: TRBJ1-1
DNA: TGTGCCAGCAGCCTGGGGGACAGGGAGGTTCTTGAAGCTTTCTTT
CDR3: CASSLGDREVLEAFF

V: TRBV6-6
size: .
D: .
J: TRBJ1-2
DNA: TGTGCCAGCAGGACAGCCTATGGCTACACCTTC
CDR3: CASRTAYGYTF

V: TRBV4-1
size: .
D: .
J: TRBJ2-7
DNA: TGCGCCAGCAGCCAAGATTGGACCGACTACGAGCAGTACTTC
CDR3: CASSQDWTDYEQYF

V: TRBV5-3
size: .
D: TRBD1
J: TRBJ1-5
DNA: TGTGCCAGAAGCCCCTTTAGGGGGCGAGGGGGCAATCAGCCCCAGCATTTT
CDR3: CARSPFRGRGGNQPQHF

V: TRBV5-1
size: once
D: .
J: TRBJ2-1
DNA: TGCGCCAGCAGCTTGGACAGTAGATGGTTCTTC
CDR3: CASSLDSRWFF

V: TRBV2
size: .
D: TRBD2
J: TRBJ2-3
DNA: TGTGCCAGCACCCCGACCGTCGCGGGGGGAACAATTAGCACAGATACGCAGTATTTT
CDR3: CASTPTVAGGTISTDTQYF

V: TRBV5-6
size: .
D: TRBD1
J: TRBJ2-5
DNA: TGTGCCAGCAGTTCAACAGGGGAAGAGACCCAGTACTTC
CDR3: CASSSTGEETQYF

V: TRBV11-2
size: few
D: .
J: TRBJ2-3
DNA: TGTGCCAGCAGCTTAGGGCCGGGGGGCCTCACAGATACGCAGTATTTT
CDR3: CASSLGPGGLTDTQYF

V: TRBV4-1
size: .
D: .
J: TRBJ1-1
DNA: TGCGCCAGCAGCCAAGCGGCAGCCAACACTGAAGCTTTCTTT
CDR3: CASSQAAANTEAFF

V: TRBV27
size: .
D: TRBD1
J: TRBJ1-6
DNA: TGTGCCAGCAGTCCCTACAGGGGCTCCTATAATTCACCCCTCCACTTT
CDR3: CASSPYRGSYNSPLHF

V: TRBV27
size: .
D: .
J: TRBJ2-2
DNA: TGTGCCAGCAGTTTTATTCTATTCGGATCCTTTGGGGAGCTGTTTTTT
CDR3: CASSFILFGSFGELFF

V: TRBV18
size: .
D: .
J: TRBJ1-2
DNA: TGTGCCAGCTCACCAGATGCGGGGGCCTCCTATGGCTACACCTTC
CDR3: CASSPDAGASYGYTF